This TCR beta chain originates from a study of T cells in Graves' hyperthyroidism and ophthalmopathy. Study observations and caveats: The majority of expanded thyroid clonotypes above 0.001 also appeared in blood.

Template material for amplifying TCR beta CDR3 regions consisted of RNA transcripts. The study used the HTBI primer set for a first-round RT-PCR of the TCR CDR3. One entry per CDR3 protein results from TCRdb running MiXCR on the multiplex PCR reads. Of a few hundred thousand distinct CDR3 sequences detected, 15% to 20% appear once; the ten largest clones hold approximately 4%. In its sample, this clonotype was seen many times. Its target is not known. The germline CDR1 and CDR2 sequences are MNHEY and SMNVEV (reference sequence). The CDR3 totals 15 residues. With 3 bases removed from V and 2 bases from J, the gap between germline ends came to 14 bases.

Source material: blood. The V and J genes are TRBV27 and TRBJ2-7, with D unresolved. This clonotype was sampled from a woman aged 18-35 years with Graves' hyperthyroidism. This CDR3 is CASSFGSLGTYEQYF. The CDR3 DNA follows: TGTGCCAGCAGTTTTGGTTCTTTGGGGACCTACGAGCAGTACTTC.